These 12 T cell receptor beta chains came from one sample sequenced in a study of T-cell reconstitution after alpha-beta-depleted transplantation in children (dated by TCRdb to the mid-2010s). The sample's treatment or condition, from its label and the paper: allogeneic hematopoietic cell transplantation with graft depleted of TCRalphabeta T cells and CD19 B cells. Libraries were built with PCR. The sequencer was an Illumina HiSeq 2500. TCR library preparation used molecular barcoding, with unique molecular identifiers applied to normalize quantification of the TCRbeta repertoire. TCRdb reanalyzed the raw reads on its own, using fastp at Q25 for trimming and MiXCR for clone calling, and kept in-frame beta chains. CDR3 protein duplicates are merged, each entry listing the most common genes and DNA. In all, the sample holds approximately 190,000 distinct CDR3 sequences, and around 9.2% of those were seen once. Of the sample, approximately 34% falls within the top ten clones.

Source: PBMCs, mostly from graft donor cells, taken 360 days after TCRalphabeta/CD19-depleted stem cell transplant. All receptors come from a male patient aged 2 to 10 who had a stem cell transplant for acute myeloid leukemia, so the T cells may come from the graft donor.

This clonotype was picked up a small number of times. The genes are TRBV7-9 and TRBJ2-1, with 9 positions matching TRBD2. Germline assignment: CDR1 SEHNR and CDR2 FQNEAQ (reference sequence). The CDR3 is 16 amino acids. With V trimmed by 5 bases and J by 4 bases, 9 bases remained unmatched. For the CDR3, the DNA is TGTGCCAGCAGCCCCACTAGTCTAGCGGGATACAATGAGCAGTTCTTC. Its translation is CASSPTSLAGYNEQFF.

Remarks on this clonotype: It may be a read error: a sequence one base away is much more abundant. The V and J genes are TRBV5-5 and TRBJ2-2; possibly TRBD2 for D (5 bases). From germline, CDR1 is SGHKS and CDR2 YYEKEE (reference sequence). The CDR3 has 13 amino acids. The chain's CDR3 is CASSPQIDGELLF. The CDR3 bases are TGTGCCAGCAGCCCACAAATTGACGGGGAGCTGCTTTTT.

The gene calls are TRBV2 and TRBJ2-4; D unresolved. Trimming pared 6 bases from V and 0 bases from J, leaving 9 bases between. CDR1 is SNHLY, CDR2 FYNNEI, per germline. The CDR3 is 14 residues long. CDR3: CASSLFEAKNIQYF. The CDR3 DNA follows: TGTGCCAGCAGCCTTTTCGAAGCCAAAAACATTCAGTACTTC.

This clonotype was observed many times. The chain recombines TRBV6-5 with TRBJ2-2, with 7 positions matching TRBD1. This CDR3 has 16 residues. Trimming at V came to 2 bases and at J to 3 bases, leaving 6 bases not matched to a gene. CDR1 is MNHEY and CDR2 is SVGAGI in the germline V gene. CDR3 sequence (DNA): TGTGCCAGCAGTTACACAGGGGAAGTACACACCGGGGAGCTGTTTTTT. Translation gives CASSYTGEVHTGELFF.

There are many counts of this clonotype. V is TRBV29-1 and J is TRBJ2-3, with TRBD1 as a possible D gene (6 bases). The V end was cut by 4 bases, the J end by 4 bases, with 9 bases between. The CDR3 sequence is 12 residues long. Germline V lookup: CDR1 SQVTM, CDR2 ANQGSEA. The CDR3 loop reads CSVVSGADTQYF. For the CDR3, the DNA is TGCAGCGTTGTTTCAGGGGCAGATACGCAGTATTTT.

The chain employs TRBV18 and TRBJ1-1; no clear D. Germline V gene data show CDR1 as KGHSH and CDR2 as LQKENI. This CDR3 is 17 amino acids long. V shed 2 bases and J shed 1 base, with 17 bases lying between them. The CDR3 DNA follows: TGTGCCAGCTCACCAAGGGTGAACGGGAGGGAGAACACTGAAGCTTTCTTT. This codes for CASSPRVNGRENTEAFF.

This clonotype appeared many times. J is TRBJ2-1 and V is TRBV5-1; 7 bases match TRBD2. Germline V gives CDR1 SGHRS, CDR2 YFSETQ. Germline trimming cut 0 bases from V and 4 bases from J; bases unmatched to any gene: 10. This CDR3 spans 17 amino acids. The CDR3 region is CASSLGGRARLYNEQFF. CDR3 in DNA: TGCGCCAGCAGCTTGGGGGGGAGGGCCCGACTGTACAATGAGCAGTTCTTC.

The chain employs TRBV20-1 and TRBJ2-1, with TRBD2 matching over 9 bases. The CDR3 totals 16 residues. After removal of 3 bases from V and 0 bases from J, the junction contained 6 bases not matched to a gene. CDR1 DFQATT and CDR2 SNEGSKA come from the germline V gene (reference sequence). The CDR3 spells CSASSVAGASYNEQFF. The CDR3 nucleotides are TGCAGTGCTAGTTCCGTAGCGGGGGCCTCCTACAATGAGCAGTTCTTC.

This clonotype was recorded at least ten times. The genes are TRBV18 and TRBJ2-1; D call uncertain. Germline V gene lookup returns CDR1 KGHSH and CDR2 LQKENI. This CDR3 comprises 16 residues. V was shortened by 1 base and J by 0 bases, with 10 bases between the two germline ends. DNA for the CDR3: TGTGCCAGCTCACCACAGATAGAACTCTCCTACAATGAGCAGTTCTTC. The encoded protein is CASSPQIELSYNEQFF.

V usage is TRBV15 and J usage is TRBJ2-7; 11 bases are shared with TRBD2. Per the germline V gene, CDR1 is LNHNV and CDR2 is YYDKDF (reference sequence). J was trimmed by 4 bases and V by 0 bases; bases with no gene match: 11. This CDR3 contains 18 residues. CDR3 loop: CATSRDDVLAGDLYEQYF. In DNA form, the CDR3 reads TGTGCCACCAGCAGAGATGACGTACTAGCGGGAGACTTGTACGAGCAGTACTTC.

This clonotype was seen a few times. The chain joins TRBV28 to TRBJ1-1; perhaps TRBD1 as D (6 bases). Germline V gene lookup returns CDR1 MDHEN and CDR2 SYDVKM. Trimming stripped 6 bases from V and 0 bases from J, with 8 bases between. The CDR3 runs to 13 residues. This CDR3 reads CASRTGLNTEAFF. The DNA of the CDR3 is TGTGCCAGCAGGACAGGTCTGAACACTGAAGCTTTCTTT.

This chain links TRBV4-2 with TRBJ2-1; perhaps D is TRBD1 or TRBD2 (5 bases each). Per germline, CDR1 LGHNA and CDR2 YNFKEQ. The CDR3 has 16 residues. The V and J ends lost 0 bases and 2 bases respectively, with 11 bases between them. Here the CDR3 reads CASSQEVWDAYNEQFF. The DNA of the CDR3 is TGTGCCAGCAGCCAAGAGGTATGGGACGCCTACAATGAGCAGTTCTTC.